These 23 T cell receptor beta chains were all obtained from the same sample, sequenced in a study of T cells in Graves' hyperthyroidism and ophthalmopathy. Researchers took RNA transcripts and amplified the TCR beta CDR3 regions from them. First-round RT-PCR targeting the TCR CDR3 was performed with the HTBI primer set. A single record per CDR3 protein comes from TCRdb applying MiXCR to the multiplex PCR reads. Among tens of thousands of distinct CDR3 sequences, 52% were seen once, and the ten largest hold 25%. The sequenced sample was blood. The receptor source for this set is a middle-aged woman with Graves' ophthalmopathy.

This chain connects TRBV5-1 to TRBJ2-2; D uncertain. Trimming took off 2 bases at V and 8 bases at J, with 7 bases between the two ends. Germline values: CDR1 SGHRS, CDR2 YFSETQ. The CDR3 extends over 12 amino acids. The CDR3 DNA follows: TGCGCCAGCAGCTTTAAGGAAGGGGAGCTGTTTTTT. Translation: CASSFKEGELFF.

Worth noting for this clonotype: A much larger clone lies a single base off, so this may be a read error. The conserved phenylalanine or tryptophan normally closing the CDR3 is absent here, so this likely arose from a read error. V gene TRBV6-2 or TRBV6-3 combines with J gene TRBJ1-5, with a tentative D call TRBD1 (5 bases). Per germline, CDR1 MNHEY and CDR2 SVGEGT. V lost 2 bases to trimming and J lost 2 bases, with 19 bases between them. The CDR3 spans 18 residues. The CDR3 coding sequence is TGTGCCAGCAGTTACGTTGGGGCAGGGACGATTCGCAATCAGCCCCAGCATTAT. It is translated as CASSYVGAGTIRNQPQHY.

This clonotype was found many times. In DNA, the CDR3 is TGCGCCAGCAGCTTGGACCTCCGGGACAGGGGGCCGAATACGCAGTATTTT. Its protein is CASSLDLRDRGPNTQYF. The chain has TRBV5-1 and TRBJ2-3; 12 bases match TRBD1. Germline trimming cut 0 bases from V and 7 bases from J; bases unmatched to any gene: 9. Germline loops: CDR1 SGHRS, CDR2 YFSETQ. There are 17 residues in the CDR3.

This clonotype was recorded many times. The V call is TRBV11-3, the J call TRBJ2-1, with TRBD1 matching over 8 bases. Germline CDR1 is SGHNT and CDR2 is YENEEA. The ends lost 6 bases at V and 9 bases at J; junction bases unmatched: 13. This CDR3 is 15 amino acids long. The CDR3 coding sequence is TGTGCCAGCAGGGCCCAGGACAGGGTTTTGGCTGAGCAGTTCTTC. It specifies CASRAQDRVLAEQFF.

This clonotype has a count of ten or more. This chain links TRBV5-1 with TRBJ2-7; 10 bases line up with TRBD1. In germline, CDR1 is SGHRS, CDR2 YFSETQ. The CDR3 contains 14 residues. V trimming: 5 bases; J trimming: 7 bases; junction bases outside the gene matches: 9. The chain's CDR3 is CASSSGQGENEQYF. CDR3 DNA sequence: TGCGCCAGCAGTTCTGGACAGGGGGAAAATGAGCAGTACTTC.

This clonotype is a singleton in its sample. V and J are TRBV5-1 and TRBJ2-3; tentatively, D is TRBD2 (5 bases). Trimming removed 5 bases from V and 4 bases from J, with 14 bases in between. Germline lookup yields CDR1 SGHRS and CDR2 YFSETQ. The CDR3 loop spans 14 amino acids. This CDR3 reads CASRVVERADTQYF. As DNA, the CDR3 is TGCGCCAGCAGAGTCGTGGAGAGGGCAGATACGCAGTATTTT.

This clonotype was counted ten times or more. The rearrangement uses TRBV4-3 and TRBJ2-7; TRBD1 matches 7 bases. V was pared by 4 bases and J by 5 bases, with 5 bases of the junction left unmatched. This CDR3 contains 13 residues. The germline V gene has CDR1 LGHNA and CDR2 YSLEER. The CDR3 bases are TGCGCCAGCAGCCGAACACAGGGGAACGAGCAGTACTTC. It codes for CASSRTQGNEQYF.

The chain combines TRBV6-1 with TRBJ2-7; TRBD2 agrees at 13 bases. This CDR3 is 17 amino acids long. V dropped 4 bases and J dropped 2; count of bases not matched to a gene: 8. From germline, CDR1 is MNHNS and CDR2 SASEGT. The DNA of the CDR3 is TGTGCCAGCAGTGGGACTAGCGGGGGACAACTCGCCTACGAGCAGTACTTC. Protein: CASSGTSGGQLAYEQYF.

This clonotype showed up many times. The V call is TRBV5-1, the J call TRBJ1-4; TRBD1 matches at 8 bases. J gave up 5 bases and V 4 bases, and 10 bases lay outside the gene matches. The CDR3 spans 16 residues. The germline CDR1 and CDR2 sequences are SGHRS and YFSETQ. CDR3 bases: TGCGCCAGCAGCCTGAGCCCGGGACAGGACAATGAAAAACTGTTTTTT. Its protein product is CASSLSPGQDNEKLFF. Combining the CDR3 with reference TRBV5-1 and TRBJ1-4 gives the whole variable domain KAGVTQTPRYLIKTRGQQVTLSCSPISGHRSVSWYQQTPGQGLQFLFEYFSETQRNKGNFPGRFSGRQFSNSRSEMNVSTLELGDSALYLCASSLSPGQDNEKLFFGSGTQLSVL.

Turning to this clonotype: A junction boundary mismatches the germline segment, possibly from a read error. The chain couples TRBV12-3 or TRBV12-4 to TRBJ2-1; 7 nucleotides agree with TRBD2. CDR3 size: 13 residues. The CDR3 sequence is CASSLSGGTGELF. The DNA of the CDR3 is TGTGCCAGCAGTTTATCGGGGGGTACCGGGGAGCTCTTC.

This clonotype has ten or more counts. The junction and the germline gene differ at one end; a read error may be behind it. The chain couples TRBV27 to TRBJ1-1, with D maybe TRBD1 (6 bases). The length of the CDR3 is 13 residues. The germline gives CDR1 MNHEY, CDR2 SMNVEV (reference sequence). The CDR3 loop reads CASSLQGNTEAFF. In nucleotides, the CDR3 is TGCGCCAGCAGCCTACAGGGGAACACTGAAGCTTTCTTT.

This chain links TRBV7-2 with TRBJ2-5; no definite D call. The CDR3 loop spans 13 amino acids. V lost 2 bases to trimming and J lost 2 bases, with 6 bases between them. The germline V gene has CDR1 SGHTA and CDR2 FQGNSA. CDR3 DNA: TGTGCCAGCAGCTTAAGTCGACAAGAGACCCAGTACTTC. Encoded protein: CASSLSRQETQYF.

This chain uses TRBV20-1 with TRBJ2-1; 12 bases align to TRBD2. The CDR3 is made up of 15 amino acids. Unmatched junction bases numbered 6, after V lost 1 base and J lost 8 bases. Looked up from germline, CDR1 is DFQATT and CDR2 is SNEGSKA (reference sequence). The DNA for the CDR3 is TGCAGTGCTAGAGGACTAGCGGGGGCCCGGGATGAGCAGTTCTTC. It encodes CSARGLAGARDEQFF.

The genes are TRBV13 and TRBJ2-5; possibly TRBD1 for D (6 bases). CDR1 is PRHDT and CDR2 is FYEKMQ in the germline V gene (reference sequence). The length of the CDR3 is 17 residues. V was cut by 1 base and J by 4 bases, with 19 bases left in between. The CDR3: CASSLEGVALLRETQYF. Written as DNA, the CDR3 is TGTGCCAGCAGCTTAGAGGGGGTTGCGTTGTTGAGAGAGACCCAGTACTTC.

A remark on this clonotype: A single base separates this from a much larger clone, so it may be a read error. DNA of the CDR3: TGTGCCAGCAGCTCAACCGAAACAGGCCCCGCCTACGAGCAGTACTTC. This encodes CASSSTETGPAYEQYF. The chain recombines TRBV7-4 with TRBJ2-7; D perhaps matches TRBD1 (5 bases). Germline V gene data show CDR1 as SGHVT and CDR2 as SQSDAQ. The CDR3 is 16 amino acids. The V end was cut by 4 bases, the J end by 2 bases, with 18 bases between.

This clonotype was counted at least ten times. The chain couples TRBV10-3 to TRBJ2-5; 10 positions agree with TRBD2. V was clipped by 2 bases and J by 5 bases; unmatched bases: 2. There are 14 residues in the CDR3. The germline V gene encodes CDR1 ENHRY and CDR2 SYGVKD. The CDR3: CAISETSGEETQYF. The CDR3 DNA is TGTGCCATCAGTGAGACTAGCGGGGAGGAGACCCAGTACTTC.

In its sample, this clonotype was seen once. The V and J genes are TRBV15 and TRBJ2-5, with 9 bases matching TRBD2. Trimming at V came to 3 bases and at J to 5 bases, leaving 7 bases not matched to a gene. Germline V lookup: CDR1 LNHNV, CDR2 YYDKDF (reference sequence). The CDR3 is made up of 15 amino acids. The CDR3 DNA follows: TGTGCCACCAGCAGCCGAGCGGGGGGAGGGGAGACCCAGTACTTC. Its translation is CATSSRAGGGETQYF.

With regard to this clonotype: Mismatch with germline at one junction end may stem from a read error. The chain couples TRBV20-1 to TRBJ1-4; 7 nucleotides line up with TRBD1. Germline CDR1 reads DFQATT; CDR2 reads SNEGSKA (reference sequence). The CDR3 sequence is 15 residues long. The CDR3 coding sequence is TGCGGTGCTACCAGGGGGTCAGCAACTAATGGAAAACTGTTTTTT. Its protein product is CGATRGSATNGKLFF.

This clonotype was seen repeatedly, ten times or more. The V call is TRBV28, the J call TRBJ1-5, with D tentatively TRBD1 (6 bases). The CDR3 length is 15 residues. V was trimmed by 2 bases and J by 6 bases, leaving 14 bases between them. Germline CDR1 MDHEN, CDR2 SYDVKM. The DNA of the CDR3 is TGTGCCAGCAGTTTACTCTTCAGGGGACGTCAGCCCCAGCATTTT. It codes for CASSLLFRGRQPQHF.

For the CDR3, the DNA is TGTGCCAGCAGCGTAGGTGGGGGGGCAGATACGCAGTATTTT. Its translation: CASSVGGGADTQYF. The chain couples TRBV9 to TRBJ2-3; 7 bases are shared with TRBD2. The CDR3 loop spans 14 amino acids. Germline CDR1 is SGDLS and CDR2 is YYNGEE. Losses at the gene ends were 0 bases for V and 4 bases for J; bases not matched to a gene: 2.

This clonotype occurred many times. CDR3 bases: TGTGCCAGCAGTTCAAGCGGGAGTTACGAGCAGTACTTC. Translating gives CASSSSGSYEQYF. V usage is TRBV5-5 and J usage is TRBJ2-7, with 8 positions matching TRBD2. Germline CDR1 and CDR2: SGHKS and YYEKEE (reference sequence). J lost 4 bases, V lost 5 bases, and 5 bases had no gene match. The CDR3 is 13 amino acids.

At least ten counts were recorded for this clonotype. The rearrangement uses TRBV6-5 and TRBJ2-1; TRBD2 is a possible D gene (6 bases). Trimming took 1 base from V and 4 from J, leaving 11 bases between them. This CDR3 contains 15 residues. Germline V gives CDR1 MNHEY, CDR2 SVGAGI. The CDR3 DNA reads as TGTGCCAGCAGTTACTTCCGGGGACTGTACAATGAGCAGTTCTTC. Amino acids: CASSYFRGLYNEQFF.

The chain couples TRBV6-5 to TRBJ2-1; tentative D call: TRBD2 (7 bases). The CDR3 covers 15 residues. The germline gives CDR1 MNHEY, CDR2 SVGAGI. Between the trimmed V and J ends, which lost 0 bases and 7 bases, there was a span of 13 bases. The CDR3 reads CASSYSRGARNEQFF. CDR3 coding DNA: TGTGCCAGCAGTTACTCCCGGGGGGCGCGTAATGAGCAGTTCTTC.